This TCR beta chain was documented in a study of T cell repertoires in cytomegalovirus infection. In the study overall: CMV epitopes, recently identified HLA-C-restricted and well-studied HLA-B-restricted, were used. Public TCR beta signature analysis indicated the presence of both CMV infection and matching HLA type. Overall study results and limits: Carriers of CMV and the relevant HLA type were discriminated by public TCR beta frequency. The ex vivo response was dominated by HLA-C-restricted CMV-specific TCR beta clonotypes.

To note about this clonotype: The target antigen is unknown.

Trimming took off 5 bases at V and 7 bases at J, with 8 bases between the two ends. The CDR3 extends over 11 amino acids. CDR1 and CDR2 from the germline V gene are SEHNR and FQNEAQ (reference sequence). TCRdb reprocessed the reads with MiXCR, giving one entry per CDR3 protein. The sample contains some 500,000 distinct CDR3 sequences, just under 40% of which appear only once. Sequenced here: cultured PBMCs, sampled from culture after CMV antigen stimulation. The sequence was collected from a human donor in good health (CMV status not recorded). Some clones in this sample may be carry-over from other donors' samples. The chain recombines TRBV7-9 with TRBJ1-2; D is unclear. The CDR3 nucleotides are TGTGCCAGCAGCCCCGGTATTGGCTACACCTTC. This codes for CASSPGIGYTF.